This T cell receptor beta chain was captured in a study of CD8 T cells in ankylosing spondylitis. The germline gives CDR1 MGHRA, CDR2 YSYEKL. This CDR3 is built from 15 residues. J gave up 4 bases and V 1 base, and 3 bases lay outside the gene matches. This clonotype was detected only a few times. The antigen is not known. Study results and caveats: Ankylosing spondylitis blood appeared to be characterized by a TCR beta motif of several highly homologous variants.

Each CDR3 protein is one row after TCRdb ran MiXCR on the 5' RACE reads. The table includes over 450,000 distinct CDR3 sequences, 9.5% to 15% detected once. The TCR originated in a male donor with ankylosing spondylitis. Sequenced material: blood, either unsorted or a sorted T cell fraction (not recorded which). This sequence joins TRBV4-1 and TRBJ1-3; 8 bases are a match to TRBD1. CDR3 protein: CASSQVTGAGNTIYF. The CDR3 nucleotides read TGCGCCAGCAGCCAAGTGACAGGGGCGGGAAACACCATATATTTT.